This paragraph covers one T cell receptor (beta chain) sequence. V lost 5 bases, J lost 4 bases, and 11 bases lay in between. CDR3 length: 13 amino acids. Per the germline V gene, CDR1 is SEHNR and CDR2 is FQNEAQ (reference sequence). Here immunoSEQ multiplex PCR was the method, and the copy in TCRdb shows in-frame clones only, minus some. The sample gives fewer than 65,000 clones, approximately 85% of which show up once; 6.5% is in the top ten. The sample originates from a study of blood T cell repertoires in COVID-19. The source of this sequence is a man in his fifties or sixties with acute or convalescent COVID-19. The sequencing input was peripheral blood. The rearrangement joins TRBV7-9 to TRBJ1-1; D uncertain. Written as DNA, the CDR3 is TGTGCCAGCAGCCCCCTAGCGGGCACTGAAGCTTTCTTT. Protein product: CASSPLAGTEAFF.